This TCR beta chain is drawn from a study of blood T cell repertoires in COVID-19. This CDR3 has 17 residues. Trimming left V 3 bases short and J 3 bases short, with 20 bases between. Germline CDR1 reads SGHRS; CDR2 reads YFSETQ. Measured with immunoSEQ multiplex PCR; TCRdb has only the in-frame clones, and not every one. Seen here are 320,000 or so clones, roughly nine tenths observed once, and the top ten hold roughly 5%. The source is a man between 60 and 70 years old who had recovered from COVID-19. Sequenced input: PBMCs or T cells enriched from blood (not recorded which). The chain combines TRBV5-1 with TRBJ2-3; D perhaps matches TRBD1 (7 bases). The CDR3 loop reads CASSYTRGDLATDTQYF. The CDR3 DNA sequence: TGCGCCAGCAGCTATACCAGGGGGGACTTAGCAACAGATACGCAGTATTTT.